Listed here are 4 T cell receptor beta chains from one sample, sequenced in a study of cytomegalovirus exposure and HLA in healthy donors. Clones were read by immunoSEQ multiplex PCR, and TCRdb kept only the in-frame ones, dropping some. The sample lists around 130,000 clones; roughly 86% were seen once. Input material: PBMCs. The receptors originated from a man aged 25 to 45 in good health and CMV-seronegative.

The chain uses TRBV15 and TRBJ2-6, with 7 bases fitting TRBD2. V lost 4 bases and J lost 2; bases outside the gene matches: 8. Per the germline V gene, CDR1 is LNHNV and CDR2 is YYDKDF (reference sequence). This CDR3 has 17 residues. CDR3 DNA sequence: TGTGCCACCAGCATGCGGGGGACGTCGGCTGGGGCCAACGTCCTGACTTTC. Translated, it gives CATSMRGTSAGANVLTF.

This clone was seen a single time. The rearrangement uses TRBV28 and TRBJ2-7; D possibly corresponds to TRBD2 (5 bases). The germline V gene has CDR1 MDHEN and CDR2 SYDVKM. The CDR3 has 14 amino acids. Trimming stripped 5 bases from V and 0 bases from J, with 11 bases between. This CDR3 is CASSTGVGSYEQYF. Written as DNA, the CDR3 is TGTGCCAGCAGTACCGGGGTGGGCTCCTACGAGCAGTACTTC.

The chain combines TRBV18 with TRBJ1-2; 9 bases match TRBD1. The CDR3 covers 18 residues. In germline, CDR1 is KGHSH, CDR2 LQKENI. Trimming took 2 bases from V and 2 from J; bases not matched to a gene: 12. CDR3 sequence: CASSPNQRGQGINYGYTF. CDR3 DNA sequence: TGTGCCAGCTCACCAAATCAGAGGGGACAGGGTATAAACTATGGCTACACCTTC.

Comment on this clone: Other DNA sequences of this sample code for an identical CDR3. V gene TRBV28 combines with J gene TRBJ1-1; 8 bases are shared with TRBD1. The CDR3 covers 14 residues. Germline loops: CDR1 MDHEN, CDR2 SYDVKM. Trimming cost V 5 bases and J 1 base; bases outside gene matches: 3. Here the CDR3 DNA reads TGTGCCAGCAGTAAACAGGGGGAGAACACTGAAGCTTTCTTT. It yields the protein CASSKQGENTEAFF. Using reference TRBV28 and TRBJ1-1 for the parts outside the CDR3, the full variable domain is DVKVTQSSRYLVKRTGEKVFLECVQDMDHENMFWYRQDPGLGLRLIYFSYDVKMKEKGDIPEGYSVSREKKERFSLILESASTNQTSMYLCASSKQGENTEAFFGQGTRLTVV.